Listed below are T cell receptor beta chains from one sample, sequenced in a study of shared clonotypes between healthy human individuals. Measured with immunoSEQ multiplex PCR; TCRdb has only the in-frame clones, and not every one. This sample yields fewer than 2.5 million clones, of which roughly 93% are seen a single time; about 0.38% belongs to the top ten. Sequencing used naive CD4+ T cells from PBMCs. The receptors were gathered from a man younger than 35 in good health. Some clones in this sample may be carry-over from other donors' samples. The CDR3 runs from the conserved cysteine through the conserved F or W. D genes are given only for firm matches. Expanded clones get a size class; other rows say once, few or many, or leave the size out.

.,.,TRBJ2-1,TRBV25-1,TGTGCCAGCAGTGTACTTAGCTCCTACAATGAGCAGTTCTTC,CASSVLSSYNEQFF
TRBD1,.,TRBJ2-7,TRBV2,TGTGCCAGCAGGTCCCGACAGGGCTCGGCCTACGAGCAGTACTTC,CASRSRQGSAYEQYF
TRBD1,.,TRBJ2-7,TRBV7-9,TGTGCCAGCAGCCTTGGACAGGGGGCTGACGAGCAGTACTTC,CASSLGQGADEQYF
TRBD1,.,TRBJ2-7,TRBV5-3,TGTGCCAGAAGCAAGACAGGGAGCTACGAGCAGTACTTC,CARSKTGSYEQYF
TRBD2,.,TRBJ2-1,TRBV9,TGTGCCAGCAGCGCCGGGACTAGCGAATATACTAATGAGCAGTTCTTC,CASSAGTSEYTNEQFF
.,.,TRBJ1-1,TRBV28,TGTGCCAGCAGTTTCTATACAGGGTATCTAAGGGGCACTGAAGCTTTCTTT,CASSFYTGYLRGTEAFF
.,.,TRBJ2-1,TRBV6-4,TGTGCCAGCAGTGCTACAGACAGGAGCTCCTACAATGAGCAGTTCTTC,CASSATDRSSYNEQFF
TRBD2,once,TRBJ2-3,TRBV30,TGTGCCTGGAGTCGGGGGGGGAACACAGATACGCAGTATTTT,CAWSRGGNTDTQYF
TRBD1,.,TRBJ1-2,TRBV4-2,TGTGCCAGCAGCCACCTGGAGGGACAGGGGGCGCCGGGCTACACCTTC,CASSHLEGQGAPGYTF
.,.,TRBJ1-1,TRBV27,TGTGCCAGCAGTTTCGGGGGGAACACTGAAGCTTTCTTT,CASSFGGNTEAFF
TRBD2,.,TRBJ2-3,TRBV7-2,TGTGCCAGCAGCTTACCACGAAGCGGGAGACGCACAGATACGCAGTATTTT,CASSLPRSGRRTDTQYF
.,.,TRBJ1-1,TRBV5-1,TGCGCCAGCAGCTTGGAAGCCGGACCGGTCACTGAAGCTTTCTTT,CASSLEAGPVTEAFF
.,.,TRBJ2-3,TRBV18,TGTGCCAGCTCGCCCCCACCGGGCCCAGATACGCAGTATTTT,CASSPPPGPDTQYF
TRBD2,.,TRBJ2-2,TRBV18,TGTGCCAGCTCACCCCTCCGGGAGGGGGCCGGGGAGCTGTTTTTT,CASSPLREGAGELFF
.,once,TRBJ2-2,TRBV2,TGTGCCAGCAGTGAAGCACGACGGGCGAGCACCGGGGAGCTGTTTTTT,CASSEARRASTGELFF
.,.,TRBJ1-3,TRBV18,TGTGCCAGCTCACCACCCTCCGGAAACACCATATATTTT,CASSPPSGNTIYF
.,.,TRBJ1-1,TRBV29-1,TGCAGCGTTAGGCGGGGGAGAGACACTGAAGCTTTCTTT,CSVRRGRDTEAFF
.,few,TRBJ1-1,TRBV23-1,TGCGCCAGCAGATTACAGGAGGACACTGAAGCTTTCTTT,CASRLQEDTEAFF
TRBD2,.,TRBJ2-1,TRBV25-1,TGTGCCAGCAGTGCTCAAGGGACTATTACGTATGAGCAGTTCTTC,CASSAQGTITYEQFF
.,.,TRBJ2-1,TRBV7-3,TGTGCCAGCAGCTTAGAGGTGCTAAATGAGCAGTTCTTC,CASSLEVLNEQFF
TRBD2,.,TRBJ2-5,TRBV7-9,TGTGCCAGCAGCCCCCGGCGGGGTACTAGCGGGCAGCAAGAGACCCAGTACTTC,CASSPRRGTSGQQETQYF
TRBD2,once,TRBJ2-5,TRBV5-1,TGCGCCAGCAGCTTGGTTCAGGGAGGGCCTCAAGAGACCCAGTACTTC,CASSLVQGGPQETQYF
.,once,TRBJ2-1,TRBV28,TGTGCCAGCAGGGGGGTGGGAGACTACAATGAGCAGTTCTTC,CASRGVGDYNEQFF
.,.,TRBJ2-1,TRBV7-2,TGTGCCAGCAGCTGGGTAGCGGAGTCCTACAATGAGCAGTTCTTC,CASSWVAESYNEQFF
.,once,TRBJ2-7,TRBV6-1,TGTGCCAGCAGTGAAAGGACCGGGGTCTGGGGCGAGCAGTACTTC,CASSERTGVWGEQYF
TRBD1,.,TRBJ2-1,TRBV5-1,TGCGCCAGCAGCCCCCGGGGACAGGTGCTAGGTAATGAGCAGTTCTTC,CASSPRGQVLGNEQFF
.,.,TRBJ2-7,TRBV6-5,TGTGCCAGCAGACCCCCAGGGCGGACCTACGAGCAGTACTTC,CASRPPGRTYEQYF
TRBD1,.,TRBJ2-7,TRBV18,TGTGCCAGCTCGCTAGGACAGGGAGGCTACGAGCAGTACTTC,CASSLGQGGYEQYF
.,.,TRBJ1-4,TRBV7-2,TGTGCCAGCAGCTGGGATAGGGGGGAAAAACTGTTTTTT,CASSWDRGEKLFF
.,.,TRBJ1-2,TRBV28,TGTGCCAGCAGTAATGACAAGCCTCTGGACTACACCTTC,CASSNDKPLDYTF
.,.,TRBJ2-5,TRBV5-4,TGTGCCAGCAGCTTGGTTTGGGACCGCCAAGAGACCCAGTACTTC,CASSLVWDRQETQYF
TRBD2,.,TRBJ2-6,TRBV7-8,TGTGCCAGCAGCCCCAGGGAGGGAGGCTCTGGGGCCAACGTCCTGACTTTC,CASSPREGGSGANVLTF
.,.,TRBJ1-1,TRBV7-3,TGTGCCAGCAGCCCTGGGGGGGTCACTGAAGCTTTCTTT,CASSPGGVTEAFF
.,.,TRBJ2-1,TRBV9,TGTGCCAGCAGCGTAGGGGCCCTCTTGGGCGGTGAGCAGTTCTTC,CASSVGALLGGEQFF
.,.,TRBJ2-5,TRBV2,TGTGCCAGCATCCTAGCCGGAGAGACCCAGTACTTC,CASILAGETQYF
.,.,TRBJ2-6,TRBV27,TGTGCCAGCATGTGGTCGGGCTCTGGGGCCAACGTCCTGACTTTC,CASMWSGSGANVLTF
.,.,TRBJ1-2,TRBV4-1,TGCGCTAAGCAAGGTGGCTACACCTTC,CAKQGGYTF
TRBD2,.,TRBJ2-3,TRBV2,TGTGCCAGCAGTGGGGCCTGGGTAGCGGGAGGAGATACGCAGTATTTT,CASSGAWVAGGDTQYF
.,.,TRBJ1-4,TRBV19,TGTGCCAGTAGTATAGGATGGGCAGGGGCGAGAGAAAAACTGTTTTTT,CASSIGWAGAREKLFF
.,.,TRBJ2-5,TRBV28,TGTGCCAGCAGTAGGGCTACCCCAGAGACCCAGTACTTC,CASSRATPETQYF
.,.,TRBJ2-7,TRBV4-1,TGCGCCAGCAGCCACACGTTCGAGAGCCACGAGCAGTACTTC,CASSHTFESHEQYF
.,.,TRBJ1-6,TRBV27,TGTGCCAGCAGTTTTACAGCTCCTAAGTTATATTCACCCCTCCACTTT,CASSFTAPKLYSPLHF
.,.,TRBJ1-2,TRBV5-1,TGCGCCAGCAGCTTGGTGGCGGGAGTTAACTATGGCTACACCTTC,CASSLVAGVNYGYTF
.,.,TRBJ2-3,TRBV7-9,TGTGCCAGCAGCCGACGGTCCGGTGGTAACACAGATACGCAGTATTTT,CASSRRSGGNTDTQYF
.,few,TRBJ2-3,TRBV5-1,TGCGCCAGCAGCTTGGAGGCTAGCGGCACAGATACGCAGTATTTT,CASSLEASGTDTQYF
TRBD2,.,TRBJ2-5,TRBV9,TGTGCCAGCAGCGTAGGGCGACTAGCTCAAGAGACCCAGTACTTC,CASSVGRLAQETQYF
.,.,TRBJ2-7,TRBV6-6,TGTGCCAGCACGGGGACCGGCCCCCACCCTCTCGAGCAGTACTTC,CASTGTGPHPLEQYF
.,.,TRBJ1-1,TRBV7-9,TGTGCCAGCAGCGTATGGACATCGTACGGGGGAAACACTGAAGCTTTCTTT,CASSVWTSYGGNTEAFF
TRBD1,.,TRBJ1-2,TRBV9,TGTGCCAGCAGCACTCCGGGACAGGGGGCTCGGTATGGCTACACCTTC,CASSTPGQGARYGYTF